This TCR beta chain was found in a study of T cell repertoires in cytomegalovirus infection. Looking at the study overall: Indicated by public TCR beta signatures were CMV infection and matching HLA type.

Germline V gene data show CDR1 as MNHEY and CDR2 as SVGEGT. Deletions cut 7 bases from V and 4 bases from J, with 13 bases between. This CDR3 spans 13 amino acids. TCRdb reanalysed the reads using MiXCR and keeps one entry per CDR3 protein. This sample carries some 390,000 distinct CDR3 sequences, 18% of them seen once, and the ten largest clones take 8.7%. With regard to this clonotype: No antigen is known for it.

General study findings and limits: HLA-C-restricted TCR beta clonotypes specific for CMV led the ex vivo response. The cumulative frequency of public TCR beta families identified carriers of CMV plus the relevant HLA.

The receptor's source is a human donor in good health (CMV status not recorded). Some clones in this sample may be carry-over from other donors' samples. The specimen sequenced was PBMCs. The chain joins TRBV6-2 or TRBV6-3 to TRBJ1-1, with D possibly TRBD1 on 5 matching bases. DNA for the CDR3: TGTGCCAGCACCTCGACTAGGGGCACTGAAGCTTTCTTT. Its protein is CASTSTRGTEAFF.